The 30 T cell receptor beta chains presented below share a single source sample, sequenced in a study of identical twins. MiXCR, applied by TCRdb to the 5' RACE reads, yields one record per CDR3 protein. The sample includes 1.5 million to 2 million distinct CDR3 sequences, about 31% seen only once; the top ten take more than 0.25%. The sequencing sample was made of cord blood. The source is a newborn girl in good health.

The rearrangement links TRBV12-3 or TRBV12-4 to TRBJ1-3; maybe TRBD1 (6 bases). The CDR3 extends over 15 amino acids. Between the trimmed V and J ends, which lost 3 bases and 4 bases, there was a span of 13 bases. The CDR3 coding sequence is TGTGCCAGCAGTTTCGGTCCCGGGACAGGAAACACCATATATTTT. Its translation is CASSFGPGTGNTIYF.

This clonotype has just a few counts. The J gene is TRBJ2-1, the V gene TRBV4-1, with 7 positions matching TRBD2. The V gene end was trimmed by 0 bases and the J gene end by 7 bases; junction bases not matched to a gene: 3. This CDR3 comprises 14 residues. The germline V gene encodes CDR1 MGHRA and CDR2 YSYEKL. CDR3 protein: CASSQDRLANEQFF. CDR3 bases: TGCGCCAGCAGCCAAGACCGACTAGCAAATGAGCAGTTCTTC.

This clonotype turned up a few times. The rearrangement uses TRBV19 and TRBJ2-4, with 9 bases fitting TRBD1. The CDR3 extends over 15 amino acids. Germline assignment: CDR1 LNHDA and CDR2 SQIVND (reference sequence). Trimming cost V 5 bases and J 7 bases; bases outside gene matches: 9. The CDR3 coding sequence is TGTGCCAGTAGTTCCACAGGGGGCGCAAGGAACATTCAGTACTTC. Its protein product is CASSSTGGARNIQYF.

This clonotype was seen a few times. This rearrangement joins TRBV20-1 to TRBJ2-4; D is unresolved. The ends were cut back, 0 bases at V and 6 bases at J, with 15 bases in the middle. CDR1 and CDR2 from the germline V gene are DFQATT and SNEGSKA (reference sequence). This CDR3 contains 15 residues. CDR3: CSARDIEPGINIQYF. Written as DNA, the CDR3 is TGCAGTGCTAGAGATATCGAACCAGGCATAAACATTCAGTACTTC.

The chain recombines TRBV11-2 with TRBJ1-1; no clear D gene. V dropped 3 bases and J dropped 9 bases, with 8 bases sitting between them. The CDR3 covers 11 residues. From germline, CDR1 is SGHAT and CDR2 FQNNGV. Here the CDR3 DNA reads TGTGCCAGCAGCTTTGAGGTAAAAGCTTTCTTT. It specifies CASSFEVKAFF.

This clonotype was seen more than once but under ten times. The chain couples TRBV20-1 to TRBJ2-1, with 9 bases lining up with TRBD2. V was pared by 1 base and J by 3 bases, with 4 bases of the junction left unmatched. The CDR3 is 15 amino acids. Germline CDR1 DFQATT, CDR2 SNEGSKA (reference sequence). CDR3 DNA: TGCAGTGCTAGAGGACTAGCGGAGATCTACAATGAGCAGTTCTTC. This encodes CSARGLAEIYNEQFF.

This sequence joins TRBV12-5 and TRBJ2-1; no reliable D call. The CDR3 length is 11 residues. Trimming left V 2 bases short and J 7 bases short, with 3 bases between. The germline V gene encodes CDR1 LGHNT and CDR2 FRNRAP. CDR3 coding DNA: TGTGCTAGTGGTTTGTGGAATGAGCAGTTCTTC. The encoded protein is CASGLWNEQFF.

This clonotype was counted many times. This chain links TRBV6-5 with TRBJ1-1; a possible D gene is TRBD1 (6 bases). Germline CDR1 MNHEY, CDR2 SVGAGI. The V end lost 0 bases, the J end lost 5 bases, and 10 bases lay between the germline ends. The CDR3 spans 14 residues. The CDR3: CASSYSQGRTEAFF. Here the CDR3 DNA reads TGTGCCAGCAGTTACTCCCAGGGGAGGACTGAAGCTTTCTTT.

Points on this clonotype: Since a much larger clone is just one base distant, this may be a read error. The J gene is TRBJ2-7, the V gene TRBV20-1; 11 bases fit TRBD2. J lost 7 bases, V lost 1 base, and 12 bases had no gene match. CDR3 length: 16 amino acids. Germline V gene sequence: CDR1 DFQATT, CDR2 SNEGSKA (reference sequence). CDR3: CSARALAGGMWNEQYF. CDR3 bases: TGCAGTGCTAGAGCCCTAGCGGGAGGAATGTGGAATGAGCAGTACTTC.

J is TRBJ1-1 and V is TRBV4-1; D is undetermined. The CDR3 consists of 14 residues. The V and J ends lost 0 bases and 8 bases respectively, with 13 bases between them. Germline loops: CDR1 MGHRA, CDR2 YSYEKL. The CDR3 region is CASSQEKEKSEAFF. CDR3 DNA: TGCGCCAGCAGCCAAGAAAAGGAAAAGAGCGAAGCTTTCTTT.

The sample holds one count of this clonotype. The rearrangement joins TRBV7-2 to TRBJ2-4; the match to TRBD1 covers 9 bases. The J call may be in error: the DNA end matches TRBJ2-7 better. The CDR3 runs to 18 residues. CDR1 SGHTA and CDR2 FQGNSA come from the germline V gene. CDR3: CASSLDPTRQGGSYEQYF. In DNA form, the CDR3 reads TGTGCCAGCAGCTTAGATCCTACGAGACAGGGGGGATCCTACGAGCAGTACTTC.

The table lists this clonotype with a count of one. V gene TRBV28 combines with J gene TRBJ2-5; the D is unclear. The better agreement between TRBJ2-7 and the DNA end casts doubt on the J call. Germline CDR1 and CDR2: MDHEN and SYDVKM. The CDR3 extends over 14 amino acids. The CDR3 DNA sequence: TGTGCCAGCAGCTCCCCAGCCATTTTCTACGAGCAGTACTTC. Translated: CASSSPAIFYEQYF.

This clonotype turned up a few times. The chain uses TRBV25-1 and TRBJ1-2; D not certain. The germline CDR1 and CDR2 sequences are MGHDK and SYGVNS. With 2 bases removed from V and 7 bases from J, the gap between germline ends came to 17 bases. The CDR3 has 15 residues. The CDR3 bases are TGTGCCAGCAGTGAACCGGACTCCTCTAAATGTGGCTACACCTTC. Amino acid sequence: CASSEPDSSKCGYTF.

V gene TRBV19 combines with J gene TRBJ2-5, with TRBD1 matching over 9 bases. With the DNA end fitting TRBJ2-7 better, the J assignment may be wrong. Germline-derived CDR1 and CDR2 are LNHDA and SQIVND (reference sequence). The CDR3 runs 15 residues. The CDR3 DNA reads TGTGCCAGTAGTAAAATGGGGACAGGGTCCTACGAGCAGTACTTC. It specifies CASSKMGTGSYEQYF.

To note about this clonotype: As the CDR3 is not closed by the conserved phenylalanine or tryptophan, this likely results from a read error. The J gene is TRBJ2-1, the V gene TRBV7-6; 8 bases map to TRBD2. V was pared by 5 bases and J by 1 base, with 10 bases of the junction left unmatched. This CDR3 has 17 residues. Looked up from germline, CDR1 is SGHVS and CDR2 is FNYEAQ. The CDR3 DNA is TGTGCCAGCAGCCCTACAACTAGCGGTGCTTCCTACAATGAGCAGTTCTTG. Residues: CASSPTTSGASYNEQFL.

The rearrangement links TRBV7-9 to TRBJ1-4, with a possible D match to TRBD1 (5 bases). The CDR3 length is 15 residues. Trimming left V 0 bases short and J 3 bases short, with 8 bases between. The germline V gene has CDR1 SEHNR and CDR2 FQNEAQ (reference sequence). CDR3 in DNA: TGTGCCAGCAGCTTAGCGAGGGGCTCTAATGAAAAACTGTTTTTT. It yields the protein CASSLARGSNEKLFF.

Only a few counts were recorded for this clonotype. The chain is built from TRBV6-6 and TRBJ1-1; 7 bases are shared with TRBD1. The V segment lost 5 bases and the J segment 1 base; nucleotides outside the gene matches: 4. This CDR3 contains 14 residues. CDR1 is MNHNY, CDR2 SVGAGI, per germline (reference sequence). CDR3 sequence: CASSMTGKNTEAFF. The CDR3 DNA reads TGTGCCAGCAGTATGACAGGGAAGAACACTGAAGCTTTCTTT.

This chain connects TRBV27 to TRBJ2-7; TRBD1 aligns across 7 bases. J gave up 1 base and V 5 bases, and 8 bases lay outside the gene matches. Germline V gene data show CDR1 as MNHEY and CDR2 as SMNVEV (reference sequence). The CDR3 consists of 15 residues. The CDR3 DNA follows: TGTGCCAGCAGTCCTGCCCGGGACAGTTCCTACGAGCAGTACTTC. Translation gives CASSPARDSSYEQYF.

This clonotype turned up a few times. The chain links TRBV6-2 or TRBV6-3 to TRBJ2-7; maybe TRBD1 (6 bases). This CDR3 comprises 13 residues. Germline V lookup: CDR1 MNHEY, CDR2 SVGEGT. The V end lost 2 bases, the J end lost 3 bases, and 8 bases lay between the germline ends. Written as DNA, the CDR3 is TGTGCCAGCAGTTACCAGGGGCTCTACGAGCAGTACTTC. It specifies CASSYQGLYEQYF.

This clonotype came up many times. The chain is built from TRBV20-1 and TRBJ2-5; TRBD1 matches 10 bases. In germline, CDR1 is DFQATT, CDR2 SNEGSKA (reference sequence). This CDR3 has 15 amino acids. Unmatched junction bases numbered 6, after V lost 0 bases and J lost 5 bases. This chain's CDR3 is CSARDPDRGRETQYF. In DNA, the CDR3 is TGCAGTGCTAGAGATCCCGACAGGGGGCGCGAGACCCAGTACTTC.

This sequence joins TRBV18 and TRBJ2-1; no clear D gene. The CDR3 loop spans 15 amino acids. The germline V gene encodes CDR1 KGHSH and CDR2 LQKENI. Trimming cost V 6 bases and J 7 bases, with 19 bases left between them. CDR3 loop: CASSRRSGVVNEQFF. CDR3 DNA: TGTGCCAGCTCCCGCAGAAGTGGTGTGGTGAATGAGCAGTTCTTC.

This clonotype was seen a handful of times. V is TRBV9 and J is TRBJ2-4, with D perhaps matching TRBD1 (6 bases). The CDR3 covers 15 residues. Germline V CDR1 and CDR2: SGDLS, YYNGEE. V lost 4 bases and J lost 6, with 17 bases in between. CDR3 DNA: TGTGCCAGCAGCCCAAACGCAGGGGATGGAAACATTCAGTACTTC. This codes for CASSPNAGDGNIQYF.

Only one count was recorded for this clonotype. The chain combines TRBV3-1 with TRBJ1-2, with 9 nucleotides matching TRBD1. Trimming at V came to 6 bases and at J to 3 bases, leaving 5 bases not matched to a gene. CDR3 length: 14 residues. CDR1 and CDR2 from the germline V gene are LGHDT and YNNKEL (reference sequence). The chain's CDR3 is CASSKQGAHYGYTF. DNA for the CDR3: TGTGCCAGCAGTAAACAGGGGGCTCACTATGGCTACACCTTC.

This sequence joins TRBV5-1 and TRBJ2-7; a possible D gene is TRBD1 (6 bases). CDR1 SGHRS and CDR2 YFSETQ come from the germline V gene. This CDR3 comprises 14 residues. The V end lost 4 bases, the J end lost 5 bases, and 16 bases lay between the germline ends. For the CDR3, the DNA is TGCGCCAGCAGCCGAGAGACAGGTAGCCACGAGCAGTACTTC. Its translation is CASSRETGSHEQYF.

The rearrangement uses TRBV7-2 and TRBJ1-2; 9 positions match TRBD1. CDR1 is SGHTA and CDR2 is FQGNSA in the germline V gene. Losses at the gene ends were 2 bases for V and 6 bases for J; bases not matched to a gene: 7. The CDR3 has 15 residues. The CDR3 nucleotides read TGTGCCAGCAGCTTAATTACAGGGGGCGGGGATGGCTACACCTTC. It codes for CASSLITGGGDGYTF. Using reference TRBV7-2 and TRBJ1-2 for the parts outside the CDR3, the full variable domain is GAGVSQSPSNKVTEKGKDVELRCDPISGHTALYWYRQSLGQGLEFLIYFQGNSAPDKSGLPSDRFSAERTGGSVSTLTIQRTQQEDSAVYLCASSLITGGGDGYTFGSGTRLTVV.

The genes are TRBV28 and TRBJ2-1; 14 bases are shared with TRBD2. V dropped 4 bases and J dropped 8; count of bases not matched to a gene: 7. CDR3 size: 16 residues. Germline CDR1 is MDHEN and CDR2 is SYDVKM. CDR3 residues: CASSSPGLAGVDEQFF. CDR3 nucleotide sequence: TGTGCCAGCAGTTCTCCGGGACTAGCGGGAGTAGATGAGCAGTTCTTC.

V gene TRBV4-1 combines with J gene TRBJ2-3; 8 bases map to TRBD1. Germline lookup yields CDR1 MGHRA and CDR2 YSYEKL. The trim removed 0 bases at V and 4 bases at J, leaving 6 bases unmatched. The CDR3 is made up of 16 amino acids. The CDR3 bases are TGCGCCAGCAGCCAAGATCCCGGACAGGGAGCAGATACGCAGTATTTT. The encoded protein is CASSQDPGQGADTQYF.

This clonotype was picked up a small number of times. V and J are TRBV5-1 and TRBJ2-2; D remains unclear. Between the trimmed V and J ends, which lost 0 bases and 7 bases, there was a span of 25 bases. Germline assignment: CDR1 SGHRS and CDR2 YFSETQ. The CDR3 consists of 19 residues. In nucleotides, the CDR3 is TGCGCCAGCAGCTTGGATCGTCAGAGATTCCTAGGGTCGAGCGGGGAGCTGTTTTTT. Its protein is CASSLDRQRFLGSSGELFF.

V usage is TRBV5-8 and J usage is TRBJ2-5, with D maybe TRBD1 (6 bases). The V end lost 4 bases, the J end lost 4 bases, and 17 bases lay between the germline ends. The CDR3 is made up of 15 amino acids. Germline CDR1 reads SGHTS; CDR2 reads YDEGEE. CDR3 sequence reads: CASSRTGYSRETQYF. The CDR3 DNA reads as TGTGCCAGCAGCCGTACAGGGTATTCGCGAGAGACCCAGTACTTC.

This CDR3 is CASRRSPRDYSTDTQYF. The CDR3 DNA follows: TGTGCCAGTAGACGCTCCCCCCGGGACTACAGCACAGATACGCAGTATTTT. The rearrangement links TRBV19 to TRBJ2-3; 7 bases line up with TRBD2. Germline V gene sequence: CDR1 LNHDA, CDR2 SQIVND (reference sequence). The CDR3 contains 17 residues. After removal of 6 bases from V and 0 bases from J, the junction contained 12 bases not matched to a gene.